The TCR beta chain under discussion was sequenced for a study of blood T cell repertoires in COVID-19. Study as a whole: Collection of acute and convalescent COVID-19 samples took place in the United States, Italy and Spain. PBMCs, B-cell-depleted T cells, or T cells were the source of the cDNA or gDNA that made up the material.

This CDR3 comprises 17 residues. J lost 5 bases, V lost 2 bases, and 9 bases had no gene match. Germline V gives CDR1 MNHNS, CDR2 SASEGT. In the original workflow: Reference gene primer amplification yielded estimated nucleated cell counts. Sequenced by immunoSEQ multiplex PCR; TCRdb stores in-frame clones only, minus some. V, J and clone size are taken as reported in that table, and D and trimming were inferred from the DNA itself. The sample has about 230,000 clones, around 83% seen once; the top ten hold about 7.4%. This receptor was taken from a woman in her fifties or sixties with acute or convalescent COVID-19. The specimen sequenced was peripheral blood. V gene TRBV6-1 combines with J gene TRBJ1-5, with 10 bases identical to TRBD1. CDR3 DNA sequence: TGTGCCAGCAGTGAAAGGTGGGGGGACAGGGGAGATCAGCCCCAGCATTTT. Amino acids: CASSERWGDRGDQPQHF.